The rows below give T cell receptor beta chains drawn from one sample of a study of blood T cell repertoires in COVID-19. Data came from immunoSEQ multiplex PCR; TCRdb stores just in-frame clones and leaves some out. The repertoire consists of hundreds of thousands of clones, with approximately 80% occurring once and the leading ten covering around 4.7%. Sequencing input: peripheral blood. Receptors originate from a woman in her 70s with acute or convalescent COVID-19. CDR3s include the opening cysteine and the closing phenylalanine or tryptophan. The D gene is left open where the match is weak. Where a row states a size, it is once, few, many or the class of an expanded clone; other rows omit it.

d_call	clone_size	v_call	j_call	cdr3_aa	cdr3_nt
-	-	TRBV2	TRBJ1-5	CASSAQGIRQPQHF	TGTGCCAGCAGTGCCCAGGGAATACGTCAGCCCCAGCATTTT
-	few	TRBV29-1	TRBJ1-2	CSVTGTLYGYTF	TGCAGCGTAACAGGAACCCTCTATGGCTACACCTTC
-	-	TRBV19	TRBJ1-2	CASKSSGGYTF	TGTGCCAGTAAGTCAAGCGGTGGCTACACCTTC
TRBD2	-	TRBV4-3	TRBJ2-3	CASSQDWLAGGQGQYF	TGCGCCAGCAGCCAAGATTGGCTAGCGGGGGGGCAAGGGCAGTATTTT
-	-	TRBV19	TRBJ1-5	CASSLGGVGYNQPQHF	TGTGCCAGTAGTTTGGGAGGGGTTGGGTATAATCAGCCCCAGCATTTT
-	-	TRBV7-2	TRBJ1-6	CASSSSSGLTYNSPLHF	TGTGCCAGCAGCTCATCATCCGGACTGACTTATAATTCACCCCTCCACTTT
-	-	TRBV28	TRBJ1-5	CASSPTGFPNQPQHF	TGTGCCAGCAGTCCAACAGGGTTCCCCAATCAGCCCCAGCATTTT
TRBD1	-	TRBV19	TRBJ1-2	CASSVNRGPNYGYTF	TGTGCCAGTAGTGTCAACAGGGGGCCGAACTATGGCTACACCTTC
-	-	TRBV19	TRBJ1-6	CASSQGPNSPLHF	TGTGCCAGTAGTCAGGGGCCTAATTCACCCCTCCACTTT
-	many	TRBV19	TRBJ1-5	CASSIVEGRGNQPQHF	TGTGCCAGTAGTATAGTGGAGGGACGGGGCAATCAGCCCCAGCATTTT
TRBD2	-	TRBV4-3	TRBJ2-1	CASSQERLAGYEQFF	TGCGCCAGCAGCCAAGAACGACTAGCGGGCTATGAGCAGTTCTTC
-	-	TRBV3-1/TRBV3-2	TRBJ1-1	CASSPGQPNTEAFF	TGTGCCAGCAGCCCCGGACAGCCGAACACTGAAGCTTTCTTT
TRBD1	few	TRBV2	TRBJ2-2	CASSIRQGATGELFF	TGTGCCAGCAGCATCCGACAGGGGGCCACCGGGGAGCTGTTTTTT
TRBD1	-	TRBV7-8	TRBJ1-6	CASSLGQGPNSPLHF	TGTGCCAGCAGCTTAGGACAGGGACCTAACTCACCCCTCCACTTT
-	-	TRBV6-5	TRBJ1-2	CASIADRANYGYTF	TGTGCCAGTATCGCGGACAGAGCTAACTATGGCTACACCTTC
TRBD1	once	TRBV10-1	TRBJ2-7	CASSWDRSVTRGEQYF	TGCGCCAGCAGTTGGGACAGGTCGGTCACTCGTGGCGAGCAGTACTTC
-	-	TRBV7-2	TRBJ1-1	CASSLVLEGLEAFF	TGTGCCAGCAGCTTAGTGCTGGAGGGACTTGAAGCTTTCTTT
-	-	TRBV3-1/TRBV3-2	TRBJ2-7	CASSPRRVPSYEQYF	TGTGCCAGCAGCCCCCGTCGGGTACCTTCCTACGAGCAGTACTTC
-	-	TRBV29-1	TRBJ2-7	CSVGQGDHEQYF	TGCAGCGTTGGGCAGGGCGACCACGAGCAGTACTTC
-	-	TRBV6-1	TRBJ2-7	CASSEGGGEQYF	TGTGCCAGCAGTGAAGGCGGTGGCGAGCAGTACTTC
-	once	TRBV4-1	TRBJ2-3	CASSQGLRRDTQYF	TGCGCCAGCAGCCAAGGCCTAAGGCGGGATACGCAGTATTTT
-	-	TRBV5-8	TRBJ1-4	CASSLGQGGAEKLFF	TGTGCCAGCAGCTTGGGCCAGGGAGGCGCTGAAAAACTGTTTTTT
TRBD2	-	TRBV30	TRBJ2-7	CAWSTSGGFSYEQYF	TGTGCCTGGAGTACCAGCGGGGGGTTCTCCTACGAGCAGTACTTC
-	-	TRBV27	TRBJ1-1	CASSADSHMNTEAFF	TGTGCCAGCAGTGCGGACAGTCACATGAACACTGAAGCTTTCTTT
-	-	TRBV18	TRBJ1-2	CASSPNLAAVTPYGYTF	TGTGCCAGCTCACCAAACCTTGCTGCCGTGACTCCCTATGGCTACACCTTC
-	-	TRBV2	TRBJ2-7	CASKQGYEQYF	TGTGCCAGCAAGCAGGGGTACGAGCAGTACTTC
TRBD1	-	TRBV7-2	TRBJ2-7	CASSVGQGMGEQYF	TGTGCCAGCAGCGTAGGACAGGGAATGGGCGAGCAGTACTTC
-	few	TRBV28	TRBJ1-1	CASSFRNFEAFF	TGTGCCAGCAGTTTTCGTAATTTTGAAGCTTTCTTT
TRBD1	-	TRBV10-3	TRBJ2-7	CAISDDRGGYEQYF	TGTGCCATCAGTGACGACAGGGGAGGCTACGAGCAGTACTTC
TRBD1	-	TRBV18	TRBJ1-2	CASSPNQGADGYTF	TGTGCCAGCTCTCCAAACCAGGGGGCGGATGGCTACACCTTC
-	-	TRBV6-5	TRBJ1-3	CASSYSERVGNTIYF	TGTGCCAGCAGTTACAGCGAACGGGTTGGAAACACCATATATTTT
-	-	TRBV2	TRBJ2-5	CASSGSGQETQYF	TGTGCCAGCAGCGGATCAGGCCAAGAGACCCAGTACTTC
TRBD1	once	TRBV27	TRBJ1-6	CASRSFVFDRADSPLHF	TGTGCCAGCAGGAGTTTCGTTTTCGACAGGGCCGATTCACCCCTCCACTTT
-	-	TRBV15	TRBJ2-5	CATSRDRLAPGTQYF	TGTGCCACCAGCAGAGATCGTTTAGCCCCGGGGACCCAGTACTTC
TRBD1	-	TRBV19	TRBJ1-2	CASSIGQGNYGYTF	TGTGCCAGTAGTATAGGACAGGGCAACTATGGCTACACCTTC
-	-	TRBV4-2	TRBJ1-3	CASSHVGDSGNTIYF	TGTGCCAGCAGCCACGTAGGAGACTCTGGAAACACCATATATTTT
TRBD1	once	TRBV6-4	TRBJ1-3	CAITGGSGNTIYF	TGTGCCATCACAGGGGGCTCTGGAAACACCATATATTTT
TRBD1	-	TRBV28	TRBJ1-1	CASSPDRGRNTEAFF	TGTGCCAGCAGTCCCGACAGGGGGCGGAACACTGAAGCTTTCTTT
TRBD1	-	TRBV18	TRBJ1-1	CASSPYRGNTEAFF	TGTGCCAGCTCACCATACAGGGGTAACACTGAAGCTTTCTTT
TRBD1	-	TRBV27	TRBJ1-2	CASSPQGAAGGYTF	TGTGCCAGCAGTCCCCAGGGGGCAGCGGGAGGCTACACCTTC
-	-	TRBV29-1	TRBJ1-2	CSVGGMGGDYGYTF	TGCAGCGTTGGGGGGATGGGAGGGGACTATGGCTACACCTTC
TRBD1	few	TRBV5-1	TRBJ1-1	CASSVWDSSTEAFF	TGCGCCAGCAGCGTATGGGACAGCTCCACTGAAGCTTTCTTT
TRBD2	-	TRBV7-2	TRBJ2-1	CASSLRFGASGYNEQFF	TGTGCCAGCAGCTTAAGGTTCGGAGCTAGCGGATACAATGAGCAGTTCTTC
-	-	TRBV7-2	TRBJ2-5	CASSLVDFPRETQYF	TGTGCCAGCAGCTTAGTAGACTTTCCCCGGGAGACCCAGTACTTC
-	few	TRBV14	TRBJ1-2	CASSQVYRHYGYTF	TGTGCCAGCAGCCAAGTGTACAGACACTATGGCTACACCTTC
-	-	TRBV5-1	TRBJ1-5	CASSLAGGSNQPQHF	TGCGCCAGCAGCTTGGCCGGGGGGAGCAATCAGCCCCAGCATTTT
TRBD1	few	TRBV10-3	TRBJ2-2	CAISSGQGGTGELFF	TGTGCCATCAGCTCGGGACAGGGAGGCACCGGGGAGCTGTTTTTT
-	-	TRBV7-8	TRBJ1-3	CASSLFGREEGNTIYF	TGTGCCAGCAGCTTATTTGGCAGGGAAGAAGGAAACACCATATATTTT
-	-	TRBV19	TRBJ1-1	CASSIPYAGGPQMNTEAFF	TGTGCCAGTAGTATCCCGTACGCGGGGGGACCCCAAATGAACACTGAAGCTTTCTTT
-	-	TRBV6-6	TRBJ1-1	CALKMAFF	TGTGCCCTAAAGATGGCTTTCTTT
-	-	TRBV3-1/TRBV3-2	TRBJ1-2	CASSQLQVNYGYTF	TGTGCCAGCAGCCAATTACAGGTGAACTATGGCTACACCTTC
TRBD1	-	TRBV7-9	TRBJ1-4	CASSPTGAGEKLFF	TGTGCCAGCAGCCCGACAGGGGCAGGTGAAAAACTGTTTTTT
-	-	TRBV7-2	TRBJ1-1	CASSPLGQGQGTEAFF	TGTGCCAGCAGCCCCTTAGGCCAGGGGCAGGGAACTGAAGCTTTCTTT
TRBD1	many	TRBV7-9	TRBJ1-2	CASSLAGQVNGYTF	TGTGCCAGCAGCTTAGCCGGACAGGTCAATGGCTACACCTTC